This entry lists 12 T cell receptor beta chains sequenced from one sample in a study of T-cell memory formation after mild COVID-19. TCRdb recomputed calls from the 5' RACE reads with MiXCR, one row per CDR3 protein. The table records roughly 550,000 distinct CDR3 sequences, about a fifth of them present only once. Sequencing was done on a sample of PBMCs or a T cell subset sorted from them (not recorded which). These receptors were collected from an adult woman who had mild COVID-19 (a few samples of this study predate the infection). Cell type and time point are not known.

This clonotype has more than one count but fewer than ten. This chain connects TRBV21-1 to TRBJ2-3. TRBV21-1 is described as a pseudogene. CDR3 length: 14 amino acids. The CDR3 DNA follows: TGTGCCAGCAGCAAACGAAGGATTACAGATACGCAGTATTTT. This encodes CASSKRRITDTQYF.

The count of this clonotype is one. The chain has TRBV7-6 and TRBJ2-6; D possibly corresponds to TRBD2 (5 bases). V lost 6 bases and J 3 bases, leaving 12 bases between the germline ends. This CDR3 spans 15 amino acids. CDR1 is SGHVS, CDR2 FNYEAQ, per germline. The CDR3 spells CASRTLEVGANVLTF. Written as DNA, the CDR3 is TGTGCCAGCAGGACATTGGAGGTTGGGGCCAACGTCCTGACTTTC.

This clonotype was observed a few times. The chain links TRBV15 to TRBJ2-5, with D perhaps matching TRBD1 (6 bases). V was cut by 5 bases and J by 3 bases, with 10 bases left in between. Per germline, CDR1 LNHNV and CDR2 YYDKDF (reference sequence). The CDR3 runs to 13 residues. In DNA form, the CDR3 reads TGTGCCACCAGCCGGACAGCGAAAGAGACCCAGTACTTC. Amino acid sequence: CATSRTAKETQYF.

This clonotype came up many times. The chain carries TRBV27 and TRBJ1-2, with D tentatively TRBD1 (5 bases). Trimming removed 4 bases at V and 1 base at J, with 22 bases between. This CDR3 region has 18 residues. In germline, CDR1 is MNHEY, CDR2 SMNVEV (reference sequence). CDR3 sequence reads: CASSSLLGRWFLNYGYTF. CDR3 DNA: TGTGCCAGCAGTTCACTTTTGGGACGTTGGTTTCTTAACTATGGCTACACCTTC.

This clonotype was counted at least ten times. The chain employs TRBV3-1 and TRBJ2-7; tentatively, D is TRBD1 (5 bases). The CDR3 has 16 residues. Per germline, CDR1 LGHDT and CDR2 YNNKEL (reference sequence). The germline V and J ends were trimmed by 4 bases and 4 bases, with 20 bases remaining between them. In DNA form, the CDR3 reads TGTGCCAGCAGCCGGACATCAGGCGCGAGATCGTACGAGCAGTACTTC. Protein sequence: CASSRTSGARSYEQYF.

V gene TRBV18 combines with J gene TRBJ2-3; 8 bases agree with TRBD2. V trimming: 0 bases; J trimming: 6 bases; junction bases outside the gene matches: 8. Germline CDR1 and CDR2: KGHSH and LQKENI. The CDR3 totals 16 residues. CDR3 sequence reads: CASSPPLLSGSDTQYF. CDR3 DNA: TGTGCCAGCTCACCACCTCTTTTGAGCGGGAGTGATACGCAGTATTTT.

The V and J genes are TRBV7-2 and TRBJ2-1; TRBD2 aligns across 11 bases. V was pared by 9 bases and J by 1 base, with 5 bases of the junction left unmatched. This CDR3 has 15 residues. From germline, CDR1 is SGHTA and CDR2 FQGNSA. CDR3 DNA sequence: TGTGCCAGTACCAGGACTAGCGGGTCCTACAATGAGCAGTTCTTC. Encoded protein: CASTRTSGSYNEQFF.

V is TRBV9 and J is TRBJ1-3, with a weak D call TRBD1 (5 bases). The germline V gene has CDR1 SGDLS and CDR2 YYNGEE. The V end lost 4 bases, the J end lost 2 bases, and 7 bases lay between the germline ends. The CDR3 spans 13 residues. CDR3 coding DNA: TGTGCCAGCAGCAGACAGCCTGGAAACACCATATATTTT. Translation gives CASSRQPGNTIYF.

This clonotype was counted between two and nine times. The chain carries TRBV12-3 or TRBV12-4 and TRBJ1-6, with a weak D call TRBD1 (5 bases). The CDR3 extends over 13 amino acids. The V gene lost 8 bases and the J gene lost 9 bases, with 14 bases spanning the gap. CDR3 sequence reads: CASQGRRTSPLHF. In DNA form, the CDR3 reads TGTGCCAGCCAGGGACGGCGGACTTCACCCCTCCACTTT.

This sequence joins TRBV11-2 and TRBJ2-2; the match to TRBD1 covers 9 bases. CDR3 length: 16 amino acids. Per the germline V gene, CDR1 is SGHAT and CDR2 is FQNNGV. After removal of 4 bases from V and 6 bases from J, the junction contained 9 bases not matched to a gene. The DNA for the CDR3 is TGTGCCAGCAGCTCCCCCGGGACAGGGATCGCCGGGGAGCTGTTTTTT. Protein product: CASSSPGTGIAGELFF.

This chain connects TRBV6-6 to TRBJ1-6; D unresolved. Looked up from germline, CDR1 is MNHNY and CDR2 is SVGAGI (reference sequence). The CDR3 covers 14 residues. Deletions cut 5 bases from V and 7 bases from J, with 12 bases between. Here the CDR3 DNA reads TGTGCCAGCAGTCCCGCGAGGGAGAATTCACCCCTCCACTTT. Encoded protein: CASSPARENSPLHF.

The chain recombines TRBV6-6 with TRBJ2-7; D might be TRBD1 or TRBD2, each matching 6 bases. There are 14 residues in the CDR3. Germline V CDR1 and CDR2: MNHNY, SVGAGI (reference sequence). V lost 5 bases and J 3 bases, leaving 14 bases between the germline ends. CDR3 sequence: CASSPSGDFYEQYF. The CDR3 bases are TGTGCCAGCAGTCCCTCAGGGGACTTCTACGAGCAGTACTTC.